This is a list of T cell receptor beta chains from one sample in a study of blood T cell repertoires in COVID-19. Sequenced by immunoSEQ multiplex PCR; TCRdb stores in-frame clones only, minus some. The sample has some 110,000 clones; 82% are singletons. The sample consisted of peripheral blood. Every receptor here comes from a woman in her sixties or seventies with acute or convalescent COVID-19. CDR3s include the opening cysteine and the closing phenylalanine or tryptophan. Rows may omit the clone size; those that give it use once, few, many or a size class.

clone_size	j_call	cdr3_length	v_call	cdr3_aa
.	TRBJ2-3	19	TRBV5-1	CASSFFGDREWDHTDTQYF
.	TRBJ2-2	16	TRBV5-1	CASSPPGQGPTGELFF
.	TRBJ2-3	13	TRBV7-7	CASSPVAGDTQYF
.	TRBJ2-2	16	TRBV5-4	CASSLASQGVTGELFF
.	TRBJ2-4	14	TRBV13	CASTRQGAKNIQYF
few	TRBJ1-1	15	TRBV5-1	CASSLTSGGISEAFF
.	TRBJ1-5	14	TRBV6-5	CASRGDTRNQPQHF
.	TRBJ2-2	17	TRBV1	CTSSPEDRASNTGELFF
.	TRBJ1-5	15	TRBV11-2	CASSSGPDGNQPQHF
.	TRBJ2-7	15	TRBV11-3	CASSRVRSTFHEQYF
.	TRBJ1-2	15	TRBV6-1	CASSEGDRGLLGYTF
.	TRBJ1-2	13	TRBV7-6	CASSSLGGYGYTF
.	TRBJ2-3	18	TRBV4-2	CASSQDFRIAGATDTQYF
.	TRBJ1-1	16	TRBV6-2/TRBV6-3	CASSYSTEQGNTEAFF
few	TRBJ1-2	14	TRBV5-6	CASSLPGGNYGYTF